This is a list of T cell receptor beta chains from one sample in a study of T cell responses to AZD1222 COVID-19 vaccine. TCRdb's table, derived via immunoSEQ multiplex PCR, lists solely in-frame clones and lacks some. The sample contains roughly 140,000 clones, 87% of which appear only once. Here the sequenced sample was peripheral blood, taken 28 days after the second AZD1222 dose. Every receptor here comes from an adult who received the AZD1222 COVID-19 vaccine. The CDR3 runs from the conserved cysteine through the conserved F or W. The D gene is left open where the match is weak.

j_call	v_call	d_call	cdr3_aa
TRBJ2-2	TRBV28	NA	CASKAYTGELFF
TRBJ2-4	TRBV6-2/TRBV6-3	NA	CASSPDTLSVQYF
TRBJ2-5	TRBV5-1	NA	CASSLPGQETQYF
TRBJ2-1	TRBV3-1/TRBV3-2	NA	CASSQDSGTPDNEQFF
TRBJ1-2	TRBV28	NA	CASRLTPPNYGYTF
TRBJ2-5	TRBV29-1	NA	CSVGRIQETQYF
TRBJ1-1	TRBV7-9	TRBD1	CASSFPGQGGAFF
TRBJ1-2	TRBV3-1/TRBV3-2	TRBD1	CASSQKSGTGKGYTF
TRBJ2-1	TRBV7-3	NA	CASSSGLFNEQFF
TRBJ2-7	TRBV7-9	NA	CASSLGNSYEQYF
TRBJ2-7	TRBV28	NA	CATIGPLRDEQYF
TRBJ1-6	TRBV19	NA	CASSIDLFGALHF
TRBJ1-2	TRBV5-1	TRBD1	CASSLGQGGYTF
TRBJ2-7	TRBV9	TRBD1	CASSSTGDAEQYF
TRBJ2-2	TRBV2	NA	CAGTGYTGELFF
TRBJ1-1	TRBV9	TRBD1	CASSPRDRGLVDTEAFF
TRBJ2-1	TRBV9	NA	CASSSNWGQLVAGEQFF
TRBJ2-1	TRBV30	NA	CAWSGDLGTYNEQFF
TRBJ2-5	TRBV7-2	NA	CASSLAGLQETQYF
TRBJ1-6	TRBV7-2	NA	CASSLQGHNSPLHF
TRBJ2-3	TRBV19	TRBD2	CASSIVSGGGTDTQYF
TRBJ2-3	TRBV5-1	TRBD2	CASSSGLAGGRTDTQYF
TRBJ1-6	TRBV4-3	TRBD1	CASSQEGNRGYSPLHF
TRBJ2-3	TRBV6-6	NA	CASKADTQYF
TRBJ2-3	TRBV4-1	TRBD2	CASSQEWAGRGDTQYF
TRBJ2-1	TRBV2	TRBD1	CASRDGRTGAYNEQFF
TRBJ2-3	TRBV18	TRBD2	CASSLQREADTQYF
TRBJ2-2	TRBV7-9	NA	CASSPPYRLARNTGELFF
TRBJ1-6	TRBV2	NA	CASSGTANSPLHF
TRBJ2-1	TRBV27	NA	CASSARAGTYNEQFF
TRBJ1-1	TRBV28	TRBD1	CASSTGVSEAFF
TRBJ2-1	TRBV5-1	NA	CASRPGSRNEQFF
TRBJ2-4	TRBV28	NA	CAVAKNIQYF
TRBJ2-3	TRBV19	NA	CASSITGDTQYF
TRBJ2-2	TRBV7-2	TRBD2	CASSLALGAGVGTGELFF
TRBJ1-1	TRBV7-8	TRBD1	CASSRQGANAAFF
TRBJ1-5	TRBV7-2	NA	CASSLVVGEGNQPQHF
TRBJ2-7	TRBV12-3/TRBV12-4	NA	CASSFRASYEQYF
TRBJ1-1	TRBV28	NA	CASLGAGAFF
TRBJ2-7	TRBV28	TRBD1	CASSPNDRQGRHEQYF
TRBJ2-2	TRBV9	TRBD2	CASSVGGSGRGTGELFF
TRBJ1-1	TRBV5-1	NA	CASSAVGAEAFF
TRBJ2-1	TRBV5-1	TRBD2	CASSKTSGIGNEQFF
TRBJ1-5	TRBV15	TRBD1	CATNRDRGKRQPQHF